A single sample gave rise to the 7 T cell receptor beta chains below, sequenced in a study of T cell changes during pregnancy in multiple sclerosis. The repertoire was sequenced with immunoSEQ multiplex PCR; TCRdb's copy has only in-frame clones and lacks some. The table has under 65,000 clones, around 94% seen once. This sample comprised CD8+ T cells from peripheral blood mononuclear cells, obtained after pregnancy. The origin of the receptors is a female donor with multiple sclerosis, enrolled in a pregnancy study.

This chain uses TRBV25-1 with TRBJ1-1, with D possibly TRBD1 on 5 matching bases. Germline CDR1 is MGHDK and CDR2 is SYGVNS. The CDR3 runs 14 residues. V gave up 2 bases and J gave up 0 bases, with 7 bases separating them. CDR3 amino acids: CASSERGMNTEAFF. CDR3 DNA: TGTGCCAGCAGTGAACGGGGGATGAACACTGAAGCTTTCTTT.

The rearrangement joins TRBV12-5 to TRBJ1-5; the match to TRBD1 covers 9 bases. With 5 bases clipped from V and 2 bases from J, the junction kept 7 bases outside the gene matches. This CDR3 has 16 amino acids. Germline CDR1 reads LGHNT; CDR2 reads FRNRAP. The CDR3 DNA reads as TGTGCTAGTGGTCTAGAACAGGGGGCGCGCAATCAGCCCCAGCATTTT. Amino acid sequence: CASGLEQGARNQPQHF.

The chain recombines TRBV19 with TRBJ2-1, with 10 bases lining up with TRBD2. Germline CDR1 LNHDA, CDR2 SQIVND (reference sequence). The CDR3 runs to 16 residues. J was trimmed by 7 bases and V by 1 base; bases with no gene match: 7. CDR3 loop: CASSIVASGSRNEQFF. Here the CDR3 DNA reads TGTGCCAGTAGTATAGTAGCTAGCGGGAGCAGAAATGAGCAGTTCTTC.

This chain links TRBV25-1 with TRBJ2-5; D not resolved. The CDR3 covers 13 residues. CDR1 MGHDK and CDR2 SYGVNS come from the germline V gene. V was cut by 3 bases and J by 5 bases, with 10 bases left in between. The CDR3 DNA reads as TGTGCCAGCAGTGATTTCTCCCCGGAGACCCAGTACTTC. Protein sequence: CASSDFSPETQYF.

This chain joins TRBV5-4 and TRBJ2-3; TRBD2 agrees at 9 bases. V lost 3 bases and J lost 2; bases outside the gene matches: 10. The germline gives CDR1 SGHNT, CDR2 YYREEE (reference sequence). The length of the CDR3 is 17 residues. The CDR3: CASSSTEGTSFTDTQYF. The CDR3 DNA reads TGTGCCAGCAGCTCCACTGAAGGGACTAGCTTCACAGATACGCAGTATTTT.

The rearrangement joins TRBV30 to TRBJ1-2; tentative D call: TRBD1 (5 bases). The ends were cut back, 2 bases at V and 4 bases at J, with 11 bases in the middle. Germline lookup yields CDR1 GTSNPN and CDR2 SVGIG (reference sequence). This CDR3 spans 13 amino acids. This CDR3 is CAWSIGAAYGYTF. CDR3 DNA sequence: TGTGCCTGGAGTATAGGGGCAGCCTATGGCTACACCTTC.

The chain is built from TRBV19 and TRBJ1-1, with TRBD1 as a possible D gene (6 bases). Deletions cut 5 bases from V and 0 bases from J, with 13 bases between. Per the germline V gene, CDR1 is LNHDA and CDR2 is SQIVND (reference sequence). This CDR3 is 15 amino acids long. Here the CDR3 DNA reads TGTGCCAGTAGTCCCTACAGGGTAATGAACACTGAAGCTTTCTTT. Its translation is CASSPYRVMNTEAFF.